Included here is one TCR beta chain sequence, with context. Its antigen is still unknown. The sample belongs to a study of response to subunit inactivated influenza vaccine. Germline lookup yields CDR1 DFQATT and CDR2 SNEGSKA (reference sequence). The ends lost 0 bases at V and 2 bases at J; junction bases unmatched: 6. The CDR3 has 15 amino acids. Notes on the study in general: The authors suggested that few new T cells are recruited per seasonal influenza vaccination.

Each CDR3 protein is one row after TCRdb ran MiXCR on the RT-PCR reads. Of about half a million distinct CDR3 sequences listed, about 25% were seen once; the top ten hold 1.5% to 2%. The chain carries TRBV20-1 and TRBJ2-7; 8 bases line up with TRBD2. Sequencing used CD4+ T cells sorted from PBMCs, obtained 5 days after vaccination. This sequence originates from a man in his fifties who received an inactivated influenza vaccine. CDR3 bases: TGCAGTGCTAGAGAAGGGACTAGAAATACCTACGAGCAGTACTTC. This codes for CSAREGTRNTYEQYF.